These T cell receptor beta chains were read from a single sample in a study of shared clonotypes between healthy human individuals. TCRdb keeps only in-frame clones here, not all; method: immunoSEQ multiplex PCR. The sample shows under 1 million clones, around 93% of them seen only once. Sequenced input: naive CD8+ T cells sorted from blood. These receptors were obtained from a man in his thirties or forties in good health. Both conserved end residues are part of each CDR3. A D gene is named only where the DNA matches it firmly.

v_call: TRBV11-1
j_call: TRBJ2-5
d_call: TRBD2
cdr3_aa: CASSLEAGAPGETQYF

v_call: TRBV27
j_call: TRBJ2-2
d_call: TRBD2
cdr3_aa: CASSGSAGPGELFF

v_call: TRBV13
j_call: TRBJ2-7
d_call: TRBD2
cdr3_aa: CASSAGTSETYEQYF

v_call: TRBV4-1
j_call: TRBJ2-7
d_call: NA
cdr3_aa: CASSQEFAGAGYEQYF

v_call: TRBV6-6
j_call: TRBJ2-1
d_call: NA
cdr3_aa: CASSFNEQFF

v_call: TRBV27
j_call: TRBJ1-1
d_call: NA
cdr3_aa: CASSLGRGTEAFF

v_call: TRBV11-2
j_call: TRBJ2-1
d_call: NA
cdr3_aa: CASSLGMGEQFF

v_call: TRBV28
j_call: TRBJ2-1
d_call: TRBD2
cdr3_aa: CASSFLAGYNEQFF

v_call: TRBV6-6
j_call: TRBJ2-6
d_call: NA
cdr3_aa: CASMWEIGGANVLTF

v_call: TRBV2
j_call: TRBJ2-5
d_call: NA
cdr3_aa: CANVLGRETQYF

v_call: TRBV6-6
j_call: TRBJ2-1
d_call: TRBD2
cdr3_aa: CASSYSREGPHNEQFF

v_call: TRBV5-8
j_call: TRBJ2-1
d_call: TRBD2
cdr3_aa: CASSPTGGGYNEQFF

v_call: TRBV7-8
j_call: TRBJ2-4
d_call: TRBD2
cdr3_aa: CASRGEGENIQYF

v_call: TRBV27
j_call: TRBJ2-7
d_call: TRBD2
cdr3_aa: CASSLGLANHEQYF

v_call: TRBV7-9
j_call: TRBJ2-1
d_call: TRBD1
cdr3_aa: CASSGYRGSSYNEQFF

v_call: TRBV27
j_call: TRBJ2-1
d_call: TRBD2
cdr3_aa: CASSLYSGRAGEQFF

v_call: TRBV7-9
j_call: TRBJ1-5
d_call: NA
cdr3_aa: CASSFPGSSQPQHF

v_call: TRBV9
j_call: TRBJ2-7
d_call: TRBD2
cdr3_aa: CASSVEGRGSYEQYF

v_call: TRBV6-6
j_call: TRBJ2-2
d_call: NA
cdr3_aa: CASSYTWTENTGELFF

v_call: TRBV11-3
j_call: TRBJ2-1
d_call: TRBD2
cdr3_aa: CASSPRLAAYNEQFF

v_call: TRBV27
j_call: TRBJ2-5
d_call: NA
cdr3_aa: CASSLVGPQETQYF

v_call: TRBV2
j_call: TRBJ2-7
d_call: TRBD1
cdr3_aa: CASSAGTGLHEQYF

v_call: TRBV10-1
j_call: TRBJ2-7
d_call: TRBD2
cdr3_aa: CASSDALAGVSLSYEQYF

v_call: TRBV5-1
j_call: TRBJ2-3
d_call: TRBD2
cdr3_aa: CASSLEGLAGGPVLADTQYF

v_call: TRBV7-9
j_call: TRBJ2-1
d_call: NA
cdr3_aa: CASSLDSVESYNEQFF

v_call: TRBV7-6
j_call: TRBJ2-7
d_call: NA
cdr3_aa: CASSHQGGEQYF

v_call: TRBV4-1
j_call: TRBJ2-5
d_call: NA
cdr3_aa: CASSQGVGPPQETQYF

v_call: TRBV4-3
j_call: TRBJ2-7
d_call: TRBD2
cdr3_aa: CASSQEMGLASAYEQYF

v_call: TRBV5-1
j_call: TRBJ2-7
d_call: TRBD1
cdr3_aa: CASSFPGTGIYEQYF

v_call: TRBV27
j_call: TRBJ2-7
d_call: NA
cdr3_aa: CASSSGSSYEQYF

v_call: TRBV14
j_call: TRBJ2-1
d_call: NA
cdr3_aa: CASSSYNEQFF

v_call: TRBV30
j_call: TRBJ2-7
d_call: NA
cdr3_aa: CAWSVRDNYEQYF

v_call: TRBV5-1
j_call: TRBJ2-6
d_call: TRBD1
cdr3_aa: CASSDGTGGLTGANVLTF

v_call: TRBV11-2
j_call: TRBJ2-1
d_call: NA
cdr3_aa: CASSFHGDEQFF

v_call: TRBV18
j_call: TRBJ1-2
d_call: NA
cdr3_aa: CASSPPVSGYYGYTF

v_call: TRBV2
j_call: TRBJ2-7
d_call: NA
cdr3_aa: CASSDTASPGAINYEQYF

v_call: TRBV27
j_call: TRBJ1-2
d_call: NA
cdr3_aa: CASSLSVPADRNYGYTF

v_call: TRBV20-1
j_call: TRBJ2-1
d_call: NA
cdr3_aa: CSAIDNEQFF

v_call: TRBV5-6
j_call: TRBJ2-3
d_call: NA
cdr3_aa: CASSFGTDTQYF

v_call: TRBV7-6
j_call: TRBJ2-5
d_call: NA
cdr3_aa: CASSLALGQETQYF

v_call: TRBV28
j_call: TRBJ2-2
d_call: TRBD2
cdr3_aa: CASSALRTSGENTGELFF

v_call: TRBV27
j_call: TRBJ2-3
d_call: NA
cdr3_aa: CASSLYSGTDTQYF

v_call: TRBV7-8
j_call: TRBJ2-1
d_call: NA
cdr3_aa: CASSLAAGPTYNEQFF

v_call: TRBV28
j_call: TRBJ1-4
d_call: NA
cdr3_aa: CASNRPGRTNEKLFF

v_call: TRBV5-1
j_call: TRBJ1-2
d_call: TRBD1
cdr3_aa: CASSLGTGRGYTF

v_call: TRBV5-4
j_call: TRBJ2-7
d_call: NA
cdr3_aa: CASSLAGSEQYF

v_call: TRBV10-3
j_call: TRBJ1-1
d_call: TRBD1
cdr3_aa: CAIRPTGGWMNTEAFF